Presented here are 26 T cell receptor beta chains from one specimen sequenced in a study of human T cells and chemical hapten exposure. The sample's time point: pre-sensitization, week 0. This sample's treatment: therapeutic diphenylcyclopropenone sensitization with weekly scalp DPC. Total RNA came from unfractionated whole blood. TCRdb processed the RACE reads anew with MiXCR; each CDR3 protein has one entry. This sample has tens of thousands of distinct CDR3 sequences; approximately 10% occur once, and the top ten carry 27%. The sample in question was whole blood, obtained in connection with sensitization to the hapten diphenylcyclopropenone (DPC). These receptors were obtained from a man aged 45-60 years with alopecia areata. Some clones in this sample may be carry-over from other donors' samples.

A note on this clonotype: A read error may account for a junction end that differs from germline. The rearrangement links TRBV5-1 to TRBJ2-2, with 12 bases that match TRBD2. This CDR3 spans 18 amino acids. In germline, CDR1 is SGHRS, CDR2 YFSETQ. The CDR3, as DNA: TGCGCCAGCAGCTTGCACTTAAGGACTAGCGGGGTCACCGAGGAGCTGTTTTTT. Its protein product is CASSLHLRTSGVTEELFF.

This clonotype was detected many times. The genes are TRBV29-1 and TRBJ2-7, with D hard to call. Germline lookup yields CDR1 SQVTM and CDR2 ANQGSEA. The V end lost 3 bases, the J end lost 6 bases, and 0 bases lay between the germline ends. The CDR3 extends over 8 amino acids. CDR3 region: CSVDEQYF. In nucleotides, the CDR3 is TGCAGCGTTGACGAGCAGTACTTC.

This clonotype has just one count. The chain carries TRBV29-1 and TRBJ2-1, with 8 bases identical to TRBD2. Germline values: CDR1 SQVTM, CDR2 ANQGSEA. J lost 9 bases, V lost 7 bases, and 17 bases had no gene match. The CDR3 spans 15 residues. The CDR3 spells CSAPRASGRMGEQFF. CDR3 DNA sequence: TGCAGCGCCCCGAGGGCCAGCGGGAGAATGGGTGAGCAGTTCTTC.

This clonotype was recorded at least ten times. This sequence joins TRBV19 and TRBJ2-2, with 15 positions matching TRBD2. The CDR3 is made up of 18 amino acids. The germline V gene has CDR1 LNHDA and CDR2 SQIVND (reference sequence). V trimming: 3 bases; J trimming: 0 bases; junction bases outside the gene matches: 2. CDR3 sequence: CASSMGLAGGSNTGELFF. The CDR3 DNA sequence: TGTGCCAGTAGTATGGGACTAGCGGGGGGCTCGAACACCGGGGAGCTGTTTTTT.

This clonotype has ten or more counts. The rearrangement joins TRBV11-2 to TRBJ1-2, with TRBD1 matching 8 bases. This CDR3 has 15 amino acids. Trimming cost V 5 bases and J 0 bases; bases outside gene matches: 5. Germline values: CDR1 SGHAT, CDR2 FQNNGV. Here the CDR3 reads CASSPPTGANYGYTF. The CDR3 DNA reads TGTGCCAGCAGCCCCCCGACAGGGGCTAACTATGGCTACACCTTC.

Ten or more counts support this clonotype. The chain recombines TRBV6-2 or TRBV6-3 with TRBJ2-7; D could derive from TRBD1 or TRBD2 (5 bases each). CDR1 and CDR2 from the germline V gene are MNHEY and SVGEGT. Trimming removed 2 bases at V and 2 bases at J, with 13 bases between. The CDR3 extends over 15 amino acids. CDR3 coding DNA: TGTGCCAGCAGTTACGGGGACCCCGGTACCTACGAGCAGTACTTC. It codes for CASSYGDPGTYEQYF.

This clonotype was counted a few times. V gene TRBV5-1 combines with J gene TRBJ2-1; no clear D. The CDR3 covers 13 residues. The germline gives CDR1 SGHRS, CDR2 YFSETQ. V shed 4 bases and J shed 6 bases, with 11 bases lying between them. CDR3 amino acids: CASSQFYGNEQFF. The DNA for the CDR3 is TGCGCCAGCAGCCAGTTCTACGGCAATGAGCAGTTCTTC.

This clonotype was seen at least ten times. This rearrangement joins TRBV30 to TRBJ1-1; D not certain. Germline V gene data show CDR1 as GTSNPN and CDR2 as SVGIG (reference sequence). V was pared by 1 base and J by 2 bases, with 14 bases between. This CDR3 is built from 15 residues. The CDR3 loop reads CAWSGLNSRNTEAFF. The CDR3 bases are TGTGCCTGGAGTGGCCTTAATAGCCGCAACACTGAAGCTTTCTTT.

Turning to this clonotype: A clone one base away is much larger, so this may be a read error. V usage is TRBV19 and J usage is TRBJ2-7, with 7 nucleotides matching TRBD2. CDR3 length: 12 residues. Germline loops: CDR1 LNHDA, CDR2 SQIVND (reference sequence). CDR3 DNA: TGTGCCAGTAGTCTAGGGGACTACGAGCGGTACTTC. Protein product: CASSLGDYERYF. The complete variable domain, with remaining parts taken from reference TRBV19 and TRBJ2-7, reads DGGITQSPKYLFRKEGQNVTLSCEQNLNHDAMYWYRQDPGQGLRLIYYSQIVNDFQKGDIAEGYSVSREKKESFPLTVTSAQKNPTAFYLCASSLGDYERYFGPGTRLTVT.

Notes on this clonotype: This may stem from a read error, because a much larger clone lies one nucleotide away. The chain recombines TRBV3-1 with TRBJ2-3; either TRBD1 or TRBD2 may supply D (6 bases each). The CDR3 runs to 15 residues. Germline V gene lookup returns CDR1 LGHDT and CDR2 YNNKEL (reference sequence). This CDR3 is CASSQEGGLTATQYF. The CDR3 coding sequence is TGTGCCAGCAGCCAAGAAGGGGGGTTGACAGCTACGCAGTATTTT.

A note on this clonotype: A clone one base away is much larger, so this may be a read error. The chain employs TRBV28 and TRBJ2-3; tentatively, D is TRBD1 or TRBD2 (5 bases each). CDR3 length: 16 amino acids. Germline V gene lookup returns CDR1 MDHEN and CDR2 SYDVKM. V dropped 3 bases and J dropped 3 bases, with 16 bases sitting between them. The CDR3 bases are TGTGCCAGCAGTTTTGGGGGACGAGCGCGGACAGATACGCAGTATTTT. It yields the protein CASSFGGRARTDTQYF. Together with reference TRBV28 and TRBJ2-3, the CDR3 gives the full variable domain: DVKVTQSSRYLVKRTGEKVFLECVQDMDHENMFWYRQDPGLGLRLIYFSYDVKMKEKGDIPEGYSVSREKKERFSLILESASTNQTSMYLCASSFGGRARTDTQYFGPGTRLTVL.

The chain has TRBV28 and TRBJ1-1; D is uncertain. CDR1 MDHEN and CDR2 SYDVKM come from the germline V gene. The CDR3 spans 12 residues. The V and J ends lost 3 bases and 4 bases respectively, with 6 bases between them. CDR3 DNA: TGTGCCAGCAGTTTGGTTGGCACTGAAGCTTTCTTT. Its protein is CASSLVGTEAFF.

This clonotype occurred many times. The gene calls are TRBV11-2 and TRBJ2-7; 16 bases match TRBD2. V lost 5 bases to trimming and J lost 3 bases; unmatched junction nucleotides: 1. The CDR3 has 15 residues. The germline gives CDR1 SGHAT, CDR2 FQNNGV. The DNA for the CDR3 is TGTGCCAGCAGCGGGACTAGCGGGAGGGGCTACGAGCAGTACTTC. It translates to CASSGTSGRGYEQYF.

There are many counts of this clonotype. The V gene is TRBV12-3 or TRBV12-4, the J gene TRBJ2-1, with 7 nucleotides matching TRBD2. The CDR3 sequence is 15 residues long. Germline trimming cut 2 bases from V and 2 bases from J; bases unmatched to any gene: 3. CDR3 nucleotides: TGTGCCAGCAGTTTACGGCTAGCGGCCTACAATGAGCAGTTCTTC. Amino acids: CASSLRLAAYNEQFF.

In this sample, this clonotype turned up many times. This chain uses TRBV7-2 with TRBJ1-5, with D hard to call. The CDR3 length is 14 residues. V was trimmed by 0 bases and J by 2 bases, leaving 5 bases between them. Germline V gives CDR1 SGHTA, CDR2 FQGNSA. The CDR3 DNA follows: TGTGCCAGCAGCTTAGCCACCGGCAATCAGCCCCAGCATTTT. Its translation: CASSLATGNQPQHF.

This clonotype was counted a few times. The CDR3 is CASGSQETQYF. CDR3 nucleotide sequence: TGTGCCAGCGGATCGCAAGAGACCCAGTACTTC. This sequence joins TRBV28 and TRBJ2-5; D is unresolved. Germline V CDR1 and CDR2: MDHEN, SYDVKM. Trimming shortened V by 8 bases and J by 2 bases, and 6 bases separated the two germline ends. The length of the CDR3 is 11 residues.

The chain is built from TRBV4-1 and TRBJ1-1, with 7 bases fitting TRBD1. This CDR3 comprises 15 residues. Germline V gives CDR1 MGHRA, CDR2 YSYEKL. J lost 4 bases, V lost 1 base, and 6 bases had no gene match. The CDR3: CASSQAPAGGTEAFF. The CDR3, as DNA: TGCGCCAGCAGCCAAGCACCCGCAGGGGGCACTGAAGCTTTCTTT.

The chain couples TRBV18 to TRBJ1-6, with TRBD1 as a possible D gene (5 bases). Germline V gene lookup returns CDR1 KGHSH and CDR2 LQKENI. There are 12 residues in the CDR3. The V end was cut by 5 bases, the J end by 7 bases, with 6 bases between. The CDR3 protein is CASSAGNSPLHF. In DNA form, the CDR3 reads TGTGCCAGCTCAGCAGGGAATTCACCCCTCCACTTT.

In its sample, this clonotype was seen many times. CDR3 loop: CASSRTDSGNTIYF. CDR3 nucleotide sequence: TGCGCCAGCAGCCGGACAGACTCTGGAAACACCATATATTTT. The chain carries TRBV5-1 and TRBJ1-3; weak D call: TRBD1 (6 bases). V lost 4 bases, J lost 0 bases, and 8 bases lay in between. CDR1 is SGHRS and CDR2 is YFSETQ in the germline V gene. This CDR3 region has 14 residues. Looking up the rest from reference TRBV5-1 and TRBJ1-3 gives the full variable domain: KAGVTQTPRYLIKTRGQQVTLSCSPISGHRSVSWYQQTPGQGLQFLFEYFSETQRNKGNFPGRFSGRQFSNSRSEMNVSTLELGDSALYLCASSRTDSGNTIYFGEGSWLTVV.

The table lists this clonotype with many counts. The junction and the germline gene differ at one end; a read error may be behind it. The genes are TRBV7-6 and TRBJ2-5; 12 nucleotides line up with TRBD2. In germline, CDR1 is SGHVS, CDR2 FNYEAQ. The CDR3 contains 15 residues. In DNA, the CDR3 is TGTGCCAGCAGTCCACTAGCGGGAGGCCAAGAAACCCAGTACTTC. It translates to CASSPLAGGQETQYF.

In regard to this clonotype: A read error may be the cause here, since a much bigger clone is one base away. This chain uses TRBV3-1 with TRBJ1-5; 8 nucleotides agree with TRBD1. CDR3 length equals 15 residues. After removal of 2 bases from V and 5 bases from J, the junction contained 5 bases not matched to a gene. The germline V gene has CDR1 LGHDT and CDR2 YNNKEL (reference sequence). Here the CDR3 reads CASSQQGAPDQPQHF. For the CDR3, the DNA is TGTGCCAGCAGCCAACAGGGGGCGCCTGATCAGCCCCAGCATTTT. Filled out from reference TRBV3-1 and TRBJ1-5, the complete variable domain reads DTAVSQTPKYLVTQMGNDKSIKCEQNLGHDTMYWYKQDSKKFLKIMFSYNNKELIINETVPNRFSPKSPDKAHLNLHINSLELGDSAVYFCASSQQGAPDQPQHFGDGTRLSIL.

This clonotype has at least ten counts. The chain carries TRBV5-1 and TRBJ2-3; D is unclear. The germline V gene encodes CDR1 SGHRS and CDR2 YFSETQ. The CDR3 has 14 amino acids. Trimming left V 7 bases short and J 0 bases short, with 12 bases between. The CDR3 here is CASGVTSSTDTQYF. The CDR3 DNA is TGCGCCAGCGGGGTGACATCTAGCACAGATACGCAGTATTTT.

This clonotype was seen ten or more times. This sequence joins TRBV7-3 and TRBJ2-2, with D uncertain. The CDR3 runs 15 residues. V was clipped by 4 bases and J by 0 bases, with 9 bases between them. In germline, CDR1 is SGHTA, CDR2 FQGTGA. For the CDR3, the DNA is TGTGCCAGCAGCTCCCAAGGGTCGAACACCGGGGAGCTGTTTTTT. Its protein product is CASSSQGSNTGELFF.

In this sample, this clonotype turned up many times. This chain joins TRBV20-1 and TRBJ2-1, with 8 positions matching TRBD2. CDR1 and CDR2 (germline): DFQATT, SNEGSKA (reference sequence). The CDR3 runs 15 residues. The V gene end was trimmed by 3 bases and the J gene end by 2 bases; junction bases not matched to a gene: 6. The CDR3 region has the DNA TGCAGTGCTAGCTTAGCGGGAAGTACCTACAATGAGCAGTTCTTC. Translated, it gives CSASLAGSTYNEQFF.

V is TRBV5-1 and J is TRBJ2-5, with 13 bases matching TRBD2. V lost 4 bases, J lost 3 bases, and 3 bases stayed unmatched. The CDR3 has 15 amino acids. Germline V gene lookup returns CDR1 SGHRS and CDR2 YFSETQ. CDR3 nucleotide sequence: TGCGCCAGCAGCAACGGACTAGCGGGAGAAGAGACCCAGTACTTC. The encoded protein is CASSNGLAGEETQYF.

V is TRBV29-1 and J is TRBJ2-7; D remains ambiguous. The CDR3 is 13 residues long. With 4 bases removed from V and 0 bases from J, the gap between germline ends came to 10 bases. The germline gives CDR1 SQVTM, CDR2 ANQGSEA. DNA of the CDR3: TGCAGCGTTGGGACGAAGAGCTCCTACGAGCAGTACTTC. It specifies CSVGTKSSYEQYF.